This is a list of T cell receptor beta chains from one sample in a study of T-cell reconstitution after alpha-beta-depleted transplantation in children. Each CDR3 protein gets one entry after TCRdb re-called the PCR reads with MiXCR. Counted here are about 540,000 distinct CDR3 sequences, around 20% occurring once; the ten biggest clones make up roughly 3.3%. The sample here was PBMCs from the stem cell graft donor, taken from the stem cell graft. Source of these receptors: a human donor who donated a stem cell graft to a child with acute lymphoblastic leukemia. The CDR3 runs from the conserved cysteine through the conserved F or W. D genes are given only for firm matches. For some rows the clone size is stated as once, few or many, or as a class when expanded; others skip it.

v_gene: TRBV20-1
j_gene: TRBJ2-3
abundance: many
d_gene: NA
CDR3aa: CSAPEPVGGPDTQYF
CDR3nt: TGCAGTGCTCCCGAGCCAGTGGGAGGACCAGATACGCAGTATTTT

v_gene: TRBV7-8
j_gene: TRBJ2-2
abundance: NA
d_gene: TRBD2
CDR3aa: CASSLGLAGVNTGELFF
CDR3nt: TGTGCCAGCAGCTTGGGACTAGCGGGAGTAAACACCGGGGAGCTGTTTTTT

v_gene: TRBV27
j_gene: TRBJ2-1
abundance: few
d_gene: TRBD2
CDR3aa: CASSRDIGLGLGNEQFF
CDR3nt: TGTGCCAGCAGTAGAGATATCGGACTAGGGCTCGGGAATGAGCAGTTCTTC

v_gene: TRBV12-3/TRBV12-4
j_gene: TRBJ2-5
abundance: once
d_gene: NA
CDR3aa: CASSPPAGPESETQYF
CDR3nt: TGTGCCAGCAGTCCGCCCGCAGGACCAGAATCAGAGACCCAGTACTTC

v_gene: TRBV7-3
j_gene: TRBJ2-2
abundance: few
d_gene: TRBD2
CDR3aa: CASSSGLAGASNTGELFF
CDR3nt: TGTGCCAGCAGCTCCGGACTAGCGGGAGCCTCGAACACCGGGGAGCTGTTTTTT

v_gene: TRBV7-9
j_gene: TRBJ1-1
abundance: few
d_gene: TRBD1
CDR3aa: CASSAATGVNTEAFF
CDR3nt: TGTGCCAGCAGCGCCGCGACAGGGGTGAACACTGAAGCTTTCTTT

v_gene: TRBV20-1
j_gene: TRBJ2-1
abundance: NA
d_gene: TRBD2
CDR3aa: CSARVSSGSRNEQFF
CDR3nt: TGCAGTGCTAGAGTCTCAAGCGGGAGCAGGAATGAGCAGTTCTTC

v_gene: TRBV5-1
j_gene: TRBJ2-5
abundance: few
d_gene: NA
CDR3aa: CASIEGPSSETQYF
CDR3nt: TGCGCCAGCATTGAGGGCCCATCTTCCGAGACCCAGTACTTC

v_gene: TRBV5-1
j_gene: TRBJ2-2
abundance: NA
d_gene: NA
CDR3aa: CASSLFVGGLNGELFF
CDR3nt: TGCGCCAGCAGCCTGTTCGTTGGGGGTCTGAACGGGGAGCTGTTTTTT

v_gene: TRBV4-1
j_gene: TRBJ1-1
abundance: many
d_gene: TRBD1
CDR3aa: CASRTGLSTEAFF
CDR3nt: TGCGCCAGCCGGACAGGGCTTAGCACTGAAGCTTTCTTT

v_gene: TRBV10-3
j_gene: TRBJ2-5
abundance: few
d_gene: NA
CDR3aa: CATLGGQEETQYF
CDR3nt: TGTGCCACCCTCGGCGGGCAGGAAGAGACCCAGTACTTC

v_gene: TRBV27
j_gene: TRBJ1-2
abundance: NA
d_gene: NA
CDR3aa: CASSLRGRTNYGYTF
CDR3nt: TGTGCCAGCAGTTTACGAGGGCGCACTAACTATGGCTACACCTTC

v_gene: TRBV5-1
j_gene: TRBJ2-3
abundance: few
d_gene: NA
CDR3aa: CASSGAASRNTQYF
CDR3nt: TGCGCCAGCAGCGGTGCGGCCAGTAGGAATACGCAGTATTTT

v_gene: TRBV2
j_gene: TRBJ2-1
abundance: NA
d_gene: NA
CDR3aa: CASSEINEQFF
CDR3nt: TGTGCCAGCAGTGAAATTAATGAGCAGTTCTTC

v_gene: TRBV7-9
j_gene: TRBJ2-1
abundance: few
d_gene: NA
CDR3aa: CASSLKSLSNEQFF
CDR3nt: TGTGCCAGCAGCTTAAAAAGCTTGAGTAATGAGCAGTTCTTC

v_gene: TRBV6-5
j_gene: TRBJ2-2
abundance: NA
d_gene: NA
CDR3aa: CASSYEGTGELFF
CDR3nt: TGTGCCAGCAGTTACGAGGGGACCGGGGAGCTGTTTTTT

v_gene: TRBV5-1
j_gene: TRBJ2-2
abundance: NA
d_gene: NA
CDR3aa: CASSLQGSNTGELFF
CDR3nt: TGCGCCAGCAGCTTGCAGGGTTCGAACACCGGGGAGCTGTTTTTT

v_gene: TRBV11-1
j_gene: TRBJ2-1
abundance: NA
d_gene: NA
CDR3aa: CASSLSLPPNEQFF
CDR3nt: TGTGCCAGCAGCTTAAGCCTGCCCCCCAATGAGCAGTTCTTC

v_gene: TRBV20-1
j_gene: TRBJ1-3
abundance: many
d_gene: NA
CDR3aa: CSARDLRSGNTIYF
CDR3nt: TGCAGTGCTAGAGATCTAAGGTCTGGAAACACCATATATTTT

v_gene: TRBV4-1
j_gene: TRBJ2-7
abundance: NA
d_gene: NA
CDR3aa: CASSQPTRDVAYEQYF
CDR3nt: TGCGCCAGCAGCCAGCCGACCCGGGACGTTGCCTACGAGCAGTACTTC